This T cell receptor beta chain was recorded in a study of human T cells and chemical hapten exposure. The overall study: Patches with 0.01% DPC went on the upper back, and the tests were read at 6 days. Chiefly female patients presented with alopecia areata, totalis or universalis. Small pooled library volume differences mainly caused per-sample TCR yield variation. Notes on the study in general: Expanded TCRs clustered into significantly more large CDR3 similarity groups than controls, the analysis revealed.

There are 16 residues in the CDR3. Trimming cost V 4 bases and J 2 bases; bases outside gene matches: 6. Germline values: CDR1 SGHRS, CDR2 YFSETQ. Time point meaning: pre-sensitization, week 0. As to treatment: therapeutic diphenylcyclopropenone sensitization with weekly scalp DPC. TCRdb redid the calling of the RACE reads with MiXCR, one entry per CDR3 protein. Among about 270,000 distinct CDR3 sequences listed, around 7% were seen once. A remark on this clonotype: The antigen remains undetermined.

This specimen was whole blood, taken in connection with sensitization to the hapten diphenylcyclopropenone (DPC). This TCR derives from a man between 18 and 29 years old with alopecia areata. Some clones in this sample may be carry-over from other donors' samples. The chain is built from TRBV5-1 and TRBJ2-3; 11 nucleotides line up with TRBD2. CDR3 bases: TGCGCCAGCAGCCGACCGGGACTAGCGGACACAGATACGCAGTATTTT. It is translated as CASSRPGLADTDTQYF.